Listed below are T cell receptor beta chains from one sample, sequenced in a study of blood T cell repertoires in COVID-19. Produced via immunoSEQ multiplex PCR; TCRdb's table is partial and in-frame only. Of some 270,000 clones listed, approximately 90% are singletons. What was sequenced was PBMCs or T cells enriched from blood (not recorded which). Source of these receptors: a man aged 35-49 years who had been exposed to COVID-19. Each CDR3 is given with its conserved first and last residue. Each record gives: clone size, J gene, D gene, V gene, CDR3 DNA, CDR3 protein. The D gene is left open where the match is weak. Expanded clones get a size class; other rows say once, few or many, or leave the size out.

NA | TRBJ2-1 | TRBD2 | TRBV18 | TGTGCCAGCTCTCCAAGCAGCGGGAGGGCCACGCCTGAGCAGTTCTTC | CASSPSSGRATPEQFF
NA | TRBJ2-2 | NA | TRBV11-2 | TGTGCCAGCAGCTTACTTCGGGAAGGGGAGCTGTTTTTT | CASSLLREGELFF
NA | TRBJ1-1 | NA | TRBV27 | TGTGCCAGCACCTCCCGGCTGGCGAGGAGAAGGGAGAAAGTTGAAGCTTTCTTT | CASTSRLARRREKVEAFF
NA | TRBJ2-2 | TRBD1 | TRBV11-1 | TGTGCCAGCAGAGGGACAGGGGCCGGGGAGCTGTTTTTT | CASRGTGAGELFF
NA | TRBJ2-3 | TRBD2 | TRBV7-9 | TGTGCCAGCAGCCCATCCGCTCCGGGACTAGCGTTTCCCGATACGCAGTATTTT | CASSPSAPGLAFPDTQYF
NA | TRBJ1-3 | TRBD1 | TRBV28 | TGTGCCAGCAGGTCAAGACAGGGGGCGATTTCTGGAAACACCATATATTTT | CASRSRQGAISGNTIYF
NA | TRBJ1-1 | TRBD1 | TRBV5-4 | TGTGCCAGCAGCGAAAGGACAGGGCAGGGGACTGAAGCTTTCTTT | CASSERTGQGTEAFF
once | TRBJ1-2 | TRBD1 | TRBV19 | TGTGCCAGTAGCCCCGGGACAGCAACTAACTATGGCTACACCTTC | CASSPGTATNYGYTF
NA | TRBJ1-3 | NA | TRBV19 | TGTGCCAGTAGTATATTCGTCGGGAAACTGGGTCCTGGAAACACCATATATTTT | CASSIFVGKLGPGNTIYF
NA | TRBJ2-3 | TRBD2 | TRBV5-1 | TGCGCCAGCAGATTGAAGGTAGCGGGAGGCTCAGATACGCAGTATTTT | CASRLKVAGGSDTQYF
NA | TRBJ2-7 | NA | TRBV28 | TGTGCCAGCAGTTTGGCCTCCTACGAGCAGTACTTC | CASSLASYEQYF
NA | TRBJ1-3 | NA | TRBV11-2 | TGTGCCAGCAGCCCGAGGGCGGGACTGAAAAACACCATATATTTT | CASSPRAGLKNTIYF
NA | TRBJ2-7 | NA | TRBV6-2/TRBV6-3 | TGTGCCAGCAGTTATACAGGGATCTACGAGCAGTACTTC | CASSYTGIYEQYF
few | TRBJ1-1 | TRBD1 | TRBV28 | TGTGCCAGCAGTTTAATCGGACAGGGGGTACCTGAAGCTTTCTTT | CASSLIGQGVPEAFF
NA | TRBJ1-5 | NA | TRBV4-1 | TGCGCCAGCAGCCAAGCTGGAGTGGGCAATCAGCCCCAGCATTTT | CASSQAGVGNQPQHF
NA | TRBJ2-5 | TRBD2 | TRBV28 | TGTGCCAGCAATCCCTGGGGGACTAGCGGGAGGGGGAGGGAGACCCAGTACTTC | CASNPWGTSGRGRETQYF
NA | TRBJ2-7 | NA | TRBV20-1 | TGCAGTGCTAGTGGGCAGTCCTACGAGCAGTACTTC | CSASGQSYEQYF